Included here is one TCR beta chain sequence, with context. This CDR3 region has 14 residues. The V gene's germline CDR1 is MNHEY and CDR2 SMNVEV (reference sequence). After removal of 1 base from V and 4 bases from J, the junction contained 2 bases not matched to a gene. The sample comes from a study of control samples from healthy donors and cancer patients. The method was immunoSEQ multiplex PCR; TCRdb's version includes in-frame clones alone and lacks a portion of them. The sample lists 150,000 to 200,000 clones, approximately 92% occurring once. V gene TRBV27 combines with J gene TRBJ1-2, with 8 bases aligning to TRBD1. Sequenced sample: blood. The sequence was obtained from a man aged 25 to 40 in good health. The CDR3 DNA reads TGTGCCAGCAGTTTATTGGGGACAGGCTATGGCTACACCTTC. It encodes CASSLLGTGYGYTF.